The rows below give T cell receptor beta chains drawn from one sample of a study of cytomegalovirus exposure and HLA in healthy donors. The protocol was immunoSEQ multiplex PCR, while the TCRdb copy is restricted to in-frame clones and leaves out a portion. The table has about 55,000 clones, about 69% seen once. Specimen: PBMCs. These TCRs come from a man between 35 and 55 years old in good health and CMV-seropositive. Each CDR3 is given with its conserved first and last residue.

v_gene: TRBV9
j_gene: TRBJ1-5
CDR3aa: CASSVREEGPQHF

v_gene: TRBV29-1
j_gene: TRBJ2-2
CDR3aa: CSVAEDRLFAGELFF

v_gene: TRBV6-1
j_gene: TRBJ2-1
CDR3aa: CASSEQYNEQFF

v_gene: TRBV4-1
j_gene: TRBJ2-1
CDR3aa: CASSPLTSGGGYNEQFF

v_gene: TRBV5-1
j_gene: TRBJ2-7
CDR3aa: CASSYGYEQYF

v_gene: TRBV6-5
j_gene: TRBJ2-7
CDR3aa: CATRTASSYEQYF

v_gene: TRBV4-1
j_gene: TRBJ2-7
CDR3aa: CASSPQSGFSYEQYF

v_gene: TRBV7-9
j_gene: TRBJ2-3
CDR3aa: CASSSEAGDTQYF

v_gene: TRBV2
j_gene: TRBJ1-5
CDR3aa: CASFPGTGNMYGNQPQHF

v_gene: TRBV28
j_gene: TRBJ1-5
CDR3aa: CASSFGGWGQPQHF

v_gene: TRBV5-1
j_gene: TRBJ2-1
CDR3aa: CASSLANRGAAYNEQFF

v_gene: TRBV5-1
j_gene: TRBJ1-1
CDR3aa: CASSSTGMGTEAFF

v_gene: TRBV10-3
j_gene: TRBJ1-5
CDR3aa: CAISVDRDGNQPQHF

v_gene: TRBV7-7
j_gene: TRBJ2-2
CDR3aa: CASSLAGGPNTGELFF

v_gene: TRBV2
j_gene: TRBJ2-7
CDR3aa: CASRGTSGDYEQYF

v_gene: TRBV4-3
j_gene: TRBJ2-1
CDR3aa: CASSQDRVRTGGFYNEQFF

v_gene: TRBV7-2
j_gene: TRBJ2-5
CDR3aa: CASSLGSGESQYF

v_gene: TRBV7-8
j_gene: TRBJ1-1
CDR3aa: CASSLQGMNTEAFF

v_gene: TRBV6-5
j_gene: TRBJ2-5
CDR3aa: CASSYGLAKYQETQYF

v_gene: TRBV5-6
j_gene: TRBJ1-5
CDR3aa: CASSGGGYSNQPQHF

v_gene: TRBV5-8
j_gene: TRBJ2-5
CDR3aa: CASSLGSRETQYF

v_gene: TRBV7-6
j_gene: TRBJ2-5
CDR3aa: CASSPTSASGGLETQYF

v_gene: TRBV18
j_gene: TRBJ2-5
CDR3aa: CASSLSTGGRETQYF

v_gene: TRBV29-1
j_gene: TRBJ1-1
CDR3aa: CSVGRAAEAFF

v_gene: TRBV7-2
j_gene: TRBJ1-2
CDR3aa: CASIRDRGDYGYTF

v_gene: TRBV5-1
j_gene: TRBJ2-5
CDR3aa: CASSWLQARGETQYF

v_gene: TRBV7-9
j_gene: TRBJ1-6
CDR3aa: CASSFTGMNSPLHF

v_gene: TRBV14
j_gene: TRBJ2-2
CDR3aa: CASSHIQGADTGELFF

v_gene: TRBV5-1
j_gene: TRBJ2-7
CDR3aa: CASSFQVSSYEQYF

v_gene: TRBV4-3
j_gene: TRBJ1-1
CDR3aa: CASSQDLTAAYTEAFF

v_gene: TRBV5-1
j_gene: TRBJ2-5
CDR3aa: CASSLGGSQETQYF

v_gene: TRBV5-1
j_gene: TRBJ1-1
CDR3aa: CASSLVVSRVNTEAFF

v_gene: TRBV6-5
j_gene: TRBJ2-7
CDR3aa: CASSYLGTSGPYEQYF

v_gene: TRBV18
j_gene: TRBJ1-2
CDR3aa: CASSPEQGSNGYTF

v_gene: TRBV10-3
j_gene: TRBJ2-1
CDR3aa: CAISESKSGGDEQFF

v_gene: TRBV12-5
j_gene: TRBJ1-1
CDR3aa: CASGLTVNTEAFF

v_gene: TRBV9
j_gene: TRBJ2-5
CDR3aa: CASSVRPVDKETQYF

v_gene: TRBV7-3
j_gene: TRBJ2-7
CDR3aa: CASSSSGGRYEQYF

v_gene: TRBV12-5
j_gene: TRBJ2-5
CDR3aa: CASGTNDRGWYQETQYF

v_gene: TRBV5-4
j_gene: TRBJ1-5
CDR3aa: CASSLGDRGFNQPQHF

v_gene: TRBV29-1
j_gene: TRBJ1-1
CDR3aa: CSVETPGVDTEAFF

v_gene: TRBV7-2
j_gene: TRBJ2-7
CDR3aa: CASSLALYEQYF

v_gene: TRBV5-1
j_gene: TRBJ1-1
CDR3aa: CASSLETGGEAFF

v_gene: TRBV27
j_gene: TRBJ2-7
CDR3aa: CASSLFGGLYEQYF

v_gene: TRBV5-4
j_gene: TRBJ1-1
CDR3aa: CASSLGGTGEAFF

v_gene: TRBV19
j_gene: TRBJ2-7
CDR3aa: CASSIQGSSYEQYF

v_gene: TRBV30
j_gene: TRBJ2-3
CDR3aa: CAWTEGTSGAADTQYF

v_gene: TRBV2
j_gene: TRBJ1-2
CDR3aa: CASSVTGYGYTF

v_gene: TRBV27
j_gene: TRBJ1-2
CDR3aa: CASRALGTGDGGYTF

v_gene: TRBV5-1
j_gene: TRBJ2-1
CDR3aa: CASSLGLAGVPYNEQFF

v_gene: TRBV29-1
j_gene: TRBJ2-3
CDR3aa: CSVGTGSTDTQYF